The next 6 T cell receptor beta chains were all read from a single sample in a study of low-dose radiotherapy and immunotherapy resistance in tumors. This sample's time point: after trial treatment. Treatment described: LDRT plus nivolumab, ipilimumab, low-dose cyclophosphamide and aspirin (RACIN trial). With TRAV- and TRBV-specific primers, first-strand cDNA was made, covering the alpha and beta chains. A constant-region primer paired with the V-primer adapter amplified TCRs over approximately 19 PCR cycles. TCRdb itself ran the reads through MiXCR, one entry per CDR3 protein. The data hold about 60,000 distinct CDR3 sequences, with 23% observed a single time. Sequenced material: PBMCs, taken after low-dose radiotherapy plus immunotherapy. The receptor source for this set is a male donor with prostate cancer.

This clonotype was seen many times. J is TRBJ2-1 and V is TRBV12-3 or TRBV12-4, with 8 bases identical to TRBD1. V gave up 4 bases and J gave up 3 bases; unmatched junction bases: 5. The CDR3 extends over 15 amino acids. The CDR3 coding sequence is TGTGCCAGCAGTTCAGGGGGCGCAATCTACAATGAGCAGTTCTTC. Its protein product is CASSSGGAIYNEQFF.

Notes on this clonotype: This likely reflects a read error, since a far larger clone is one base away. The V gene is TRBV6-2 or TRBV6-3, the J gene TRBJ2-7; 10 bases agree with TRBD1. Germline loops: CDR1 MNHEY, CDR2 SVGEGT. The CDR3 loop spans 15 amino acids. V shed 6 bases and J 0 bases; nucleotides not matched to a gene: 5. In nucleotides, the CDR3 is TGTGCCAGCAGCCCCCGACAGGGGGCCTCCTACGAGCAGTACTTC. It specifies CASSPRQGASYEQYF.

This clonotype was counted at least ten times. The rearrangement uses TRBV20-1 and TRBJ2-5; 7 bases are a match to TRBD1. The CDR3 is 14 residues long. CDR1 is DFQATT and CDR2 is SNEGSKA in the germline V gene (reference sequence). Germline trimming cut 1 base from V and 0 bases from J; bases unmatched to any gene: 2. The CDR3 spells CSARAGTDQETQYF. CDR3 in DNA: TGCAGTGCTAGAGCAGGGACAGACCAAGAGACCCAGTACTTC.

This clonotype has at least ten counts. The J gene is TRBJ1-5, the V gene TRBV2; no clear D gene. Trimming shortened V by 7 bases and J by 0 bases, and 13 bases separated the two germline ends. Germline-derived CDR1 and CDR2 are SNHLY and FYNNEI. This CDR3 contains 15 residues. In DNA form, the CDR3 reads TGTGCCAGCACCCCGCTTGGGTATAGCAATCAGCCCCAGCATTTT. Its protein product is CASTPLGYSNQPQHF.

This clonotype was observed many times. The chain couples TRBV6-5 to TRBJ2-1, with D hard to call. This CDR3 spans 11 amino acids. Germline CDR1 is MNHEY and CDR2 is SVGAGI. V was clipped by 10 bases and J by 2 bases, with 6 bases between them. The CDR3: CATMTYNEQFF. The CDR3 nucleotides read TGTGCCACCATGACCTACAATGAGCAGTTCTTC.

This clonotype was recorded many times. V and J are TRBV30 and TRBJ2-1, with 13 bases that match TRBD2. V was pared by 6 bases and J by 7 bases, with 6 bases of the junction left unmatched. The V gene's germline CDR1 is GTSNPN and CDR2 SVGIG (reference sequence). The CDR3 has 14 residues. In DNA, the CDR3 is TGTGCCTGTGTACTAGCGGGGGGGCTAAATGAGCAGTTCTTC. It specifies CACVLAGGLNEQFF.